This T cell receptor (beta chain) was retrieved from a study of T-cell memory formation after mild COVID-19. TCRdb redid the calling of the 5' RACE reads with MiXCR, one entry per CDR3 protein. The table records 560,000 or so distinct CDR3 sequences, approximately 15% of them present only once. The germline gives CDR1 SEHNR, CDR2 FQNEAQ (reference sequence). With V trimmed by 5 bases and J by 8 bases, 10 bases remained unmatched. The CDR3 runs 15 residues. This clonotype was detected a few times. Sequenced sample: PBMCs or a T cell subset sorted from them (not recorded which). The receptor comes from an adult woman who had mild COVID-19 (a few samples of this study predate the infection). Cell type and time point are not known. This chain links TRBV7-9 with TRBJ2-4, with 9 bases that match TRBD1. The CDR3, as DNA: TGTGCCAGCAGCCCCACGGGACAGGGTGTCGACATTCAGTACTTC. Protein product: CASSPTGQGVDIQYF.